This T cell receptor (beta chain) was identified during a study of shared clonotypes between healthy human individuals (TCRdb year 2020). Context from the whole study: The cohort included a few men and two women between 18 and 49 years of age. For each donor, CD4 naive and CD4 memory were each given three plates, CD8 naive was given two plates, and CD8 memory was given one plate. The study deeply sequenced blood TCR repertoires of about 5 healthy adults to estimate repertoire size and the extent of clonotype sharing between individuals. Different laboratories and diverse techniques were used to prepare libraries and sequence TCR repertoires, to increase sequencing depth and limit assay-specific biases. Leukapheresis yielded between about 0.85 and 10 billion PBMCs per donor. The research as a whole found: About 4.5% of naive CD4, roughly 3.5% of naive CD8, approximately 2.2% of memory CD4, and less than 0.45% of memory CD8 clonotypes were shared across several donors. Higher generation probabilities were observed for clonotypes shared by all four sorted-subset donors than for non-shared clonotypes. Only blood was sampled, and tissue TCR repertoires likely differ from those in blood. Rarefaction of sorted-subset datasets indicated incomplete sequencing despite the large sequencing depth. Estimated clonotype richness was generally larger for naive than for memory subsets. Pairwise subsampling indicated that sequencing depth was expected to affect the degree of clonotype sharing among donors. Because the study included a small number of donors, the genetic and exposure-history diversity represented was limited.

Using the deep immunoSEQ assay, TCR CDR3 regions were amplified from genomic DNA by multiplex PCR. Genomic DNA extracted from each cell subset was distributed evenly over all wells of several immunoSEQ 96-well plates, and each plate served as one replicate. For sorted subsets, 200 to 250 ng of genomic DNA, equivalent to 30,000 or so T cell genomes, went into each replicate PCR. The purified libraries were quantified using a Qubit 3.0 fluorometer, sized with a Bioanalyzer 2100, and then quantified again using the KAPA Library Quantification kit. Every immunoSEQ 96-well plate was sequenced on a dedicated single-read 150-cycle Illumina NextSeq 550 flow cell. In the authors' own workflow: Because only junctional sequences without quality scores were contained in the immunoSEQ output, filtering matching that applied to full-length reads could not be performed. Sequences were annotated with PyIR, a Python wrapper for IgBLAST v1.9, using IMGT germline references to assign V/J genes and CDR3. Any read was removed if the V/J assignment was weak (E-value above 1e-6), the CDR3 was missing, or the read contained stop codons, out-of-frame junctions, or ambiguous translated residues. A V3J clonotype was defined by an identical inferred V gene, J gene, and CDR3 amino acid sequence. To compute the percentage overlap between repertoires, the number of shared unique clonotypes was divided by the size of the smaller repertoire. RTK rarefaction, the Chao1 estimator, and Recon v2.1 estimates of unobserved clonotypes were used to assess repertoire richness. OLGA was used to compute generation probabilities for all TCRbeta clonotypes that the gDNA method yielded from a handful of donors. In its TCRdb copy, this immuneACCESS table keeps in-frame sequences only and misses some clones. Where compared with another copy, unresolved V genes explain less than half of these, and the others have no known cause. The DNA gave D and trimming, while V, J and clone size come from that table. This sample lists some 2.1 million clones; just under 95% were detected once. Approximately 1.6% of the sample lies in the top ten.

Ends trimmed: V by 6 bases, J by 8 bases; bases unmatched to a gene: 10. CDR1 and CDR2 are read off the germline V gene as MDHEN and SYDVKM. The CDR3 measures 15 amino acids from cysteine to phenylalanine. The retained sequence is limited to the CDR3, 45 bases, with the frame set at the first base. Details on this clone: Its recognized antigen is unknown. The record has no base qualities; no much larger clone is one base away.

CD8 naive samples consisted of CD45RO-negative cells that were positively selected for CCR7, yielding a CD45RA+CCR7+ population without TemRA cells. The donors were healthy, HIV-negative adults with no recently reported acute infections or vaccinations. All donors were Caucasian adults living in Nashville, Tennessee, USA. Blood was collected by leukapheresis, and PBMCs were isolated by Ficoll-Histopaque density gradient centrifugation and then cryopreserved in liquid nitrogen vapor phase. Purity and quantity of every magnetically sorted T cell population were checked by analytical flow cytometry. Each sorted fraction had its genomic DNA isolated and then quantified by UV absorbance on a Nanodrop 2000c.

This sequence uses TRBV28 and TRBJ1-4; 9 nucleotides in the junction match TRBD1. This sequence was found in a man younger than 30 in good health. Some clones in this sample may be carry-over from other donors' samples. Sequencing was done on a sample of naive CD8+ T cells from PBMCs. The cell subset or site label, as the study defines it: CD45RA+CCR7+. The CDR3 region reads CASSRFRTGDEKLFF. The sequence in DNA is TGTGCCAGCAGCCGCTTCCGGACAGGGGACGAAAAACTGTTTTTT.